The 25 T cell receptor beta chains below all came from one sample that was sequenced in a study of identical twins. TCRdb analysed the 5' RACE reads with MiXCR anew, one entry per CDR3 protein. Found here are about 890,000 distinct CDR3 sequences, around 12% of them singletons; the top ten hold around 1.5%. This sample was shared with a second study, whose subject was yellow fever vaccine responses in identical twins.

Input material: PBMCs. Source of these receptors: a woman under 30 in good health.

V gene TRBV20-1 combines with J gene TRBJ1-1, with D maybe TRBD1 (6 bases). CDR1 DFQATT and CDR2 SNEGSKA come from the germline V gene (reference sequence). The V and J ends lost 5 bases and 1 base respectively, with 17 bases between them. CDR3 size: 15 residues. Here the CDR3 reads CSAWGGTSGNTEAFF. The CDR3 DNA sequence: TGCAGTGCTTGGGGGGGCACTAGTGGGAACACTGAAGCTTTCTTT.

This clonotype was counted ten times or more. CDR3 sequence: CASSKTGLDSPLHF. DNA for the CDR3: TGTGCCAGCAGCAAGACAGGGTTGGATTCACCCCTCCACTTT. The chain has TRBV2 and TRBJ1-6; 7 nucleotides match TRBD1. CDR3 size: 14 residues. Germline assignment: CDR1 SNHLY and CDR2 FYNNEI. The trim removed 6 bases at V and 8 bases at J, leaving 7 bases unmatched.

The rearrangement joins TRBV11-1 to TRBJ2-3; possibly TRBD2 for D (5 bases). Germline assignment: CDR1 SGHAT and CDR2 FQDESV (reference sequence). Between the trimmed V and J ends, which lost 4 bases and 7 bases, there was a span of 18 bases. The CDR3 has 15 residues. As DNA, the CDR3 is TGTGCCAGCAGCTACCTCTCGGGGAGAGAGAATACGCAGTATTTT. This encodes CASSYLSGRENTQYF.

The rearrangement joins TRBV3-1 to TRBJ2-7; 8 positions agree with TRBD2. The ends lost 3 bases at V and 5 bases at J; junction bases unmatched: 9. This CDR3 is 15 amino acids long. Germline lookup yields CDR1 LGHDT and CDR2 YNNKEL (reference sequence). The CDR3 here is CASSHGSGSWDEQYF. The CDR3 DNA is TGTGCCAGCAGCCATGGAAGCGGGAGTTGGGACGAGCAGTACTTC.

The sample holds one count of this clonotype. V gene TRBV6-5 combines with J gene TRBJ1-1; D gene unclear. Trimming stripped 2 bases from V and 0 bases from J, with 7 bases between. This CDR3 region has 14 residues. Per the germline V gene, CDR1 is MNHEY and CDR2 is SVGAGI. The CDR3 sequence is CASSYLRVNTEAFF. The CDR3 DNA is TGTGCCAGCAGTTACCTCCGGGTGAACACTGAAGCTTTCTTT.

This clonotype came up many times. The chain carries TRBV28 and TRBJ2-2; tentative D call: TRBD1 (6 bases). Germline V gene data show CDR1 as MDHEN and CDR2 as SYDVKM. V was shortened by 3 bases and J by 0 bases, with 8 bases between the two germline ends. The CDR3 covers 15 residues. CDR3 region: CASSLGHPNTGELFF. CDR3 DNA sequence: TGTGCCAGCAGTTTGGGACACCCGAACACCGGGGAGCTGTTTTTT. The complete variable domain, with remaining parts taken from reference TRBV28 and TRBJ2-2, reads DVKVTQSSRYLVKRTGEKVFLECVQDMDHENMFWYRQDPGLGLRLIYFSYDVKMKEKGDIPEGYSVSREKKERFSLILESASTNQTSMYLCASSLGHPNTGELFFGEGSRLTVL.

The rearrangement uses TRBV11-2 and TRBJ2-1, with D perhaps matching TRBD1 (5 bases). The CDR3 extends over 17 amino acids. The germline gives CDR1 SGHAT, CDR2 FQNNGV. Trimming stripped 2 bases from V and 0 bases from J, with 14 bases between. The CDR3 region is CASSLMWGEDSYNEQFF. The CDR3 region has the DNA TGTGCCAGCAGCTTAATGTGGGGCGAGGACTCCTACAATGAGCAGTTCTTC.

The chain carries TRBV4-2 and TRBJ2-3; D ambiguous. Germline lookup yields CDR1 LGHNA and CDR2 YNFKEQ. This CDR3 is built from 14 residues. Trimming took off 6 bases at V and 6 bases at J, with 16 bases between the two ends. The CDR3 DNA follows: TGTGCCAGCAGTTACGGTGCCGGCATGGATACGCAGTATTTT. This translates into CASSYGAGMDTQYF.

This clonotype was picked up a small number of times. The chain couples TRBV7-8 to TRBJ2-1; TRBD2 aligns across 10 bases. Trimming at V came to 4 bases and at J to 10 bases, leaving 7 bases not matched to a gene. CDR3 size: 14 residues. Per the germline V gene, CDR1 is SGHVS and CDR2 is FQNEAQ. The CDR3, as DNA: TGTGCCAGCAGCTCCACCGGACTAGCGGAGGAGCAGTTCTTC. Its protein is CASSSTGLAEEQFF.

This clonotype was recorded a few times. This chain joins TRBV3-1 and TRBJ2-1; D is unclear. The CDR3 covers 18 residues. In germline, CDR1 is LGHDT, CDR2 YNNKEL (reference sequence). Trimming took off 4 bases at V and 2 bases at J, with 21 bases between the two ends. As DNA, the CDR3 is TGTGCCAGCAGCCTCGATGGGGTTACGCGGTTGGCCTACAATGAGCAGTTCTTC. Translation: CASSLDGVTRLAYNEQFF.

V is TRBV12-3 or TRBV12-4 and J is TRBJ1-4, with 8 bases lining up with TRBD1. J was trimmed by 7 bases and V by 5 bases; bases with no gene match: 12. The CDR3 runs to 16 residues. CDR3 in DNA: TGTGCCAGCAGTCCAAACGACAGGGGCCGTGGTGAAAAACTGTTTTTT. It translates to CASSPNDRGRGEKLFF.

This clonotype was detected ten times or more. The genes are TRBV29-1 and TRBJ1-3, with a tentative D call TRBD1 (6 bases). With 4 bases removed from V and 2 bases from J, the gap between germline ends came to 15 bases. CDR1 and CDR2 (germline): SQVTM, ANQGSEA. CDR3 size: 15 residues. CDR3 DNA sequence: TGCAGCGTTGGAACAGGGAGTTTCACTGGAAACACCATATATTTT. It translates to CSVGTGSFTGNTIYF.

The genes are TRBV28 and TRBJ2-3; 7 bases match TRBD1. CDR1 is MDHEN, CDR2 SYDVKM, per germline. Germline trimming cut 5 bases from V and 2 bases from J; bases unmatched to any gene: 16. CDR3 length: 18 residues. CDR3 amino acids: CASSPSQTGSTITDTQYF. CDR3 coding DNA: TGTGCCAGCAGTCCAAGCCAGACAGGGTCAACCATCACAGATACGCAGTATTTT.

In its sample, this clonotype was seen many times. The chain is built from TRBV5-1 and TRBJ2-7, with D unresolved. Germline CDR1 SGHRS, CDR2 YFSETQ. The CDR3 runs 16 residues. Trimming took off 0 bases at V and 0 bases at J, with 13 bases between the two ends. The CDR3 DNA reads TGCGCCAGCAGCTTGGGAATCCCAGCTGGCTCCTACGAGCAGTACTTC. Translating gives CASSLGIPAGSYEQYF.

This chain joins TRBV28 and TRBJ1-2; perhaps TRBD1 as D (5 bases). This CDR3 contains 15 residues. Germline values: CDR1 MDHEN, CDR2 SYDVKM. With 8 bases removed from V and 8 bases from J, the gap between germline ends came to 24 bases. In nucleotides, the CDR3 is TGTGCCAGCGGGGCGCAGGGAATTTCCCTCTACGGCTACACCTTC. Translated: CASGAQGISLYGYTF.

This clonotype was detected a few times. The CDR3 loop is CASSHLAGGDYNEQFF. The DNA of the CDR3 is TGCGCCAGCAGCCACTTAGCGGGAGGGGACTACAATGAGCAGTTCTTC. V is TRBV4-1 and J is TRBJ2-1, with 11 bases identical to TRBD2. The germline V gene has CDR1 MGHRA and CDR2 YSYEKL. The CDR3 has 16 residues. Germline trimming cut 3 bases from V and 3 bases from J; bases unmatched to any gene: 4.

This clonotype was detected many times. This rearrangement joins TRBV12-3 or TRBV12-4 to TRBJ2-5; D gene unclear. V was trimmed by 3 bases and J by 1 base, leaving 6 bases between them. The CDR3 length is 13 residues. The DNA of the CDR3 is TGTGCCAGCAGTTTTGGGGTCCAAGAGACCCAGTACTTC. It translates to CASSFGVQETQYF.

This clonotype was seen only a few times. The V call is TRBV28, the J call TRBJ2-6; D unresolved. V lost 2 bases to trimming and J lost 4 bases, with 21 bases between them. The CDR3 consists of 19 residues. CDR1 is MDHEN, CDR2 SYDVKM, per germline. CDR3: CASSLSRKAALLGANVLTF. Here the CDR3 DNA reads TGTGCCAGCAGTTTAAGTCGGAAGGCAGCCCTATTGGGGGCCAACGTCCTGACTTTC. The whole variable domain, remainder taken from reference TRBV28 and TRBJ2-6, is DVKVTQSSRYLVKRTGEKVFLECVQDMDHENMFWYRQDPGLGLRLIYFSYDVKMKEKGDIPEGYSVSREKKERFSLILESASTNQTSMYLCASSLSRKAALLGANVLTFGAGSRLTVL.

The chain employs TRBV14 and TRBJ2-1; perhaps TRBD2 as D (6 bases). V shed 5 bases and J shed 7 bases, with 21 bases lying between them. The germline V gene has CDR1 SGHDN and CDR2 FVKESK. The CDR3 covers 16 residues. The CDR3 DNA follows: TGTGCCAGCAGCACATCCGGGAGCCCAATAAAAAATGAGCAGTTCTTC. This codes for CASSTSGSPIKNEQFF.

The chain uses TRBV6-4 and TRBJ2-7; 12 positions agree with TRBD1. The length of the CDR3 is 15 residues. Germline V gene lookup returns CDR1 MRHNA and CDR2 SNTAGT. The trim removed 4 bases at V and 6 bases at J, leaving 7 bases unmatched. The CDR3 nucleotides are TGTGCCAGCAGTGCCGGGACAGGGGGCCTTAGCGAGCAGTACTTC. Protein: CASSAGTGGLSEQYF.

V usage is TRBV6-6 and J usage is TRBJ1-6, with D unresolved. V shed 5 bases and J shed 5 bases, with 7 bases lying between them. Looked up from germline, CDR1 is MNHNY and CDR2 is SVGAGI (reference sequence). The CDR3 extends over 13 amino acids. For the CDR3, the DNA is TGTGCCAGCAGTCACGGCAATAATTCACCCCTCCACTTT. The encoded protein is CASSHGNNSPLHF.

This chain joins TRBV6-5 and TRBJ2-1; D not resolved. The germline gives CDR1 MNHEY, CDR2 SVGAGI. The CDR3 runs 12 residues. V lost 10 bases, J lost 7 bases, and 14 bases lay in between. The DNA of the CDR3 is TGTGCCACCTATGGGATTTTAAATGAGCAGTTCTTC. Encoded protein: CATYGILNEQFF.

This clonotype occurred a few times. This chain links TRBV7-8 with TRBJ2-3; TRBD1 agrees at 7 bases. This CDR3 has 17 amino acids. Unmatched junction bases numbered 15, after V lost 5 bases and J lost 4 bases. Germline CDR1 is SGHVS and CDR2 is FQNEAQ. The CDR3 sequence is CASSIIQGEKWADTQYF. The DNA for the CDR3 is TGTGCCAGCAGCATTATCCAGGGGGAGAAGTGGGCAGATACGCAGTATTTT.

This rearrangement joins TRBV29-1 to TRBJ2-7; D assignment may be TRBD1 or TRBD2 (5 bases each). The length of the CDR3 is 15 residues. CDR1 and CDR2 (germline): SQVTM, ANQGSEA. The ends were cut back, 3 bases at V and 5 bases at J, with 20 bases in the middle. Here the CDR3 DNA reads TGCAGCGTTGAGTCAGTGACCGGGGCCCCCAACGAGCAGTACTTC. Translating it yields CSVESVTGAPNEQYF.

V usage is TRBV12-3 or TRBV12-4 and J usage is TRBJ2-1; the D is unclear. Trimming cost V 6 bases and J 0 bases, with 12 bases left between them. This CDR3 has 15 amino acids. The CDR3 here is CASSPSSSSYNEQFF. CDR3 nucleotide sequence: TGTGCCAGCAGCCCTAGTAGTAGCTCCTACAATGAGCAGTTCTTC.